A selection of T cell receptor beta chains follows, all from one sample in a study of tumor-infiltrating lymphocytes in localized non-small cell lung cancer. Produced via immunoSEQ multiplex PCR; TCRdb's table is partial and in-frame only. The data show fewer than 20,000 clones, around 79% seen once. Material: lung tumor tissue. Receptor source: a human donor with non-small cell lung cancer. CDR3s include the opening cysteine and the closing phenylalanine or tryptophan. D genes are given only for firm matches. Clone size appears in some rows only: once, few, many, or a class for an expanded clone.

CASSRVSSHTGELFF	TGCGCCAGCAGCCGAGTATCGAGCCACACCGGGGAGCTGTTTTTT	TRBJ2-2	.	few	TRBV5-1
CASSEPGVEKLFF	TGTGCCAGCAGTGAGCCAGGGGTCGAAAAACTGTTTTTT	TRBJ1-4	.	.	TRBV6-1
CASSISRGGDTEAFF	TGTGCCAGCAGTATATCACGGGGTGGGGACACTGAAGCTTTCTTT	TRBJ1-1	.	few	TRBV2
CASSSKPGLEQYF	TGTGCCAGCAGCTCCAAGCCGGGACTCGAGCAGTACTTC	TRBJ2-7	.	.	TRBV5-6
CAISEPLRGGDTQYF	TGTGCCATCAGTGAGCCTCTACGCGGTGGAGATACGCAGTATTTT	TRBJ2-3	.	.	TRBV10-3
CASSPDGSGSYNEQFF	TGCGCCAGCAGTCCGGACGGGTCCGGCTCCTACAATGAGCAGTTCTTC	TRBJ2-1	.	.	TRBV5-1
CASSVGGGSYEQYF	TGTGCCAGCAGTGTGGGGGGGGGTAGCTACGAGCAGTACTTC	TRBJ2-7	TRBD2	.	TRBV2
CASSPEGGSGYTF	TGTGCCAGCTCACCGGAGGGGGGTAGTGGCTACACCTTC	TRBJ1-2	.	.	TRBV2
CASGILSGSYNEQFF	TGTGCTAGTGGTATCCTTAGCGGGAGCTACAATGAGCAGTTCTTC	TRBJ2-1	TRBD2	.	TRBV12-5
CAGARGTFGELFF	TGTGCCGGAGCGAGGGGGACGTTCGGGGAGCTGTTTTTT	TRBJ2-2	.	once	TRBV30
CASTIVTGGIFYGYTF	TGTGCCAGCACCATTGTCACAGGGGGCATTTTTTATGGCTACACCTTC	TRBJ1-2	TRBD1	.	TRBV28
CASSGQGTNEKLFF	TGTGCCAGCAGTGGACAGGGGACTAATGAAAAACTGTTTTTT	TRBJ1-4	TRBD1	.	TRBV9
CASSLEGGWNYGYTF	TGCGCCAGCAGCTTGGAGGGGGGTTGGAACTATGGCTACACCTTC	TRBJ1-2	.	.	TRBV5-1
CASSGGQLQGSRRGAFF	TGTGCCAGCAGCGGCGGACAATTGCAGGGGAGTCGAAGAGGAGCTTTCTTT	TRBJ1-1	.	.	TRBV5-4
CASSFRLAGGSGELFF	TGCGCCAGCAGCTTCCGACTAGCGGGAGGATCCGGGGAGCTGTTTTTT	TRBJ2-2	TRBD2	.	TRBV5-1
CASSLSGRGDTQYF	TGTGCCAGCAGCTTATCGGGGAGAGGAGATACGCAGTATTTT	TRBJ2-3	.	once	TRBV7-2
CASSLGAVGETQYF	TGTGCCAGCAGCTTAGGAGCGGTCGGGGAGACCCAGTACTTC	TRBJ2-5	.	.	TRBV11-2
CASSQDTTPGVYGYTF	TGCGCCAGCAGCCAAGACACCACACCGGGAGTCTATGGCTACACCTTC	TRBJ1-2	.	few	TRBV4-1
CAISPGVLAGIHEQFF	TGTGCCATCAGTCCCGGAGTACTAGCGGGCATACATGAGCAGTTCTTC	TRBJ2-1	TRBD2	.	TRBV10-3
CASSLAGTRDARYTF	TGTGCCAGCAGCTTAGCTGGGACCCGGGACGCCCGCTACACCTTC	TRBJ1-2	.	.	TRBV7-8
CASSPGTGVVEQYF	TGTGCCAGCTCACCCGGGACAGGGGTTGTCGAGCAGTACTTC	TRBJ2-7	TRBD1	.	TRBV18
CASSLASGSGPRLYF	TGCGCCAGCAGCCTCGCCTCTGGTTCGGGTCCCCGGTTGTATTTT	TRBJ2-3	.	.	TRBV5-1
CASSRHTGELFF	TGTGCCAGCAGTCGACACACCGGGGAGCTGTTTTTT	TRBJ2-2	.	.	TRBV6-5
CSVEADRTDTQYF	TGCAGCGTTGAGGCGGACCGCACAGATACGCAGTATTTT	TRBJ2-3	.	.	TRBV29-1
CSVGDRSGANVLTF	TGCAGCGTTGGCGACAGGTCTGGGGCCAACGTCCTGACTTTC	TRBJ2-6	.	.	TRBV29-1
CASSQRWGSYNEQFF	TGTGCCAGCAGCCAACGGTGGGGCTCCTACAATGAGCAGTTCTTC	TRBJ2-1	.	.	TRBV4-2
CASSSALGSYNEQFF	TGTGCCAGCAGTTCCGCGCTAGGCTCCTACAATGAGCAGTTCTTC	TRBJ2-1	.	few	TRBV2
CASSLARGTDTQYF	TGTGCCAGCAGCTTAGCTCGCGGGACAGATACGCAGTATTTT	TRBJ2-3	.	.	TRBV7-2
CAISLTGGDTEAFF	TGTGCCATCAGTCTAACAGGGGGGGACACTGAAGCTTTCTTT	TRBJ1-1	TRBD1	once	TRBV10-3
CSVGTTSGNTIYF	TGCAGCGTAGGGACAACCTCTGGAAACACCATATATTTT	TRBJ1-3	.	.	TRBV29-1
CASSLKPRGEYEQYF	TGTGCCAGCAGCTTAAAGCCGAGGGGAGAGTACGAGCAGTACTTC	TRBJ2-7	.	.	TRBV7-9
CASSLAGSGRETQYF	TGTGCCAGCAGTTTGGCCGGGAGTGGTAGAGAGACCCAGTACTTC	TRBJ2-5	.	.	TRBV27
CASSYGLSGYGYTF	TGTGCCAGCAGCTACGGACTGTCCGGCTATGGCTACACCTTC	TRBJ1-2	.	.	TRBV28
CASSLRAGAYNEQFF	TGTGCCAGCAGTTTAAGGGCGGGAGCCTACAATGAGCAGTTCTTC	TRBJ2-1	TRBD2	.	TRBV28
CASSQSRGGSGNTIYF	TGCGCCAGCAGCCAAAGTAGAGGGGGGTCTGGAAACACCATATATTTT	TRBJ1-3	.	few	TRBV4-3
CASSESSGSASEQFF	TGCGCCAGCAGTGAGTCCAGCGGGAGTGCATCTGAGCAGTTCTTC	TRBJ2-1	TRBD2	few	TRBV10-2
CASAREIASNYGYTF	TGCGCCAGCGCGAGGGAAATAGCCTCTAACTATGGCTACACCTTC	TRBJ1-2	.	.	TRBV5-1
CASSRRNREAGELFF	TGTGCCAGCAGCCGACGCAACAGGGAAGCCGGGGAGCTGTTTTTT	TRBJ2-2	.	few	TRBV11-3
CASSPGASGSREQFF	TGTGCCAGCAGCCCCGGGGCTAGCGGGAGTCGTGAGCAGTTCTTC	TRBJ2-1	TRBD2	.	TRBV9
CASSALRDRGSLGYGYTF	TGTGCCAGCAGTGCCCTTAGGGACAGGGGGAGTTTAGGCTATGGCTACACCTTC	TRBJ1-2	TRBD1	.	TRBV27
CASSQDPGGVYGYTF	TGCGCCAGCAGCCAAGATCCAGGGGGCGTCTATGGCTACACCTTC	TRBJ1-2	TRBD1	.	TRBV4-3
CASSPYSGTAREQPQHF	TGTGCCAGCAGCCCGTACTCCGGGACAGCCAGGGAACAGCCCCAGCATTTT	TRBJ1-5	TRBD1	.	TRBV27
CASSFLQGATNEKLFF	TGTGCCAGCAGTTTCTTACAGGGGGCAACTAATGAAAAACTGTTTTTT	TRBJ1-4	TRBD1	medium-sized	TRBV28
CASSLGLAGGGGHEQFF	TGTGCCAGCAGCTTAGGCCTAGCGGGAGGAGGTGGTCATGAGCAGTTCTTC	TRBJ2-1	TRBD2	.	TRBV7-8
CASSARASGMGETQYF	TGTGCCAGCAGCGCGAGGGCTAGCGGGATGGGGGAGACCCAGTACTTC	TRBJ2-5	TRBD2	.	TRBV9
CASSIQGEQYF	TGTGCCAGCAGTATACAGGGGGAGCAGTACTTC	TRBJ2-7	TRBD1	.	TRBV2
CASSLQVGLHEQYF	TGCGCCAGCAGTCTTCAGGTCGGATTACACGAGCAGTACTTC	TRBJ2-7	.	.	TRBV10-2
CASRPGRGADNYGYTF	TGCGCCAGCAGGCCCGGCCGGGGGGCTGATAACTATGGCTACACCTTC	TRBJ1-2	.	.	TRBV5-1
CASITRQGALSFTEAFF	TGTGCCAGCATAACGCGACAGGGGGCATTATCTTTCACTGAAGCTTTCTTT	TRBJ1-1	TRBD1	.	TRBV5-6
CASSETTGMGLYGYTF	TGTGCCAGCAGTGAAACTACAGGGATGGGACTATATGGCTACACCTTC	TRBJ1-2	.	few	TRBV6-1
CASSLGLGQGIHEQYF	TGTGCCAGCAGTTTGGGATTAGGACAGGGTATCCACGAGCAGTACTTC	TRBJ2-7	TRBD1	once	TRBV2
CASSPRGSFYEQYF	TGTGCCAGCAGCCCCCGGGGCAGCTTCTACGAGCAGTACTTC	TRBJ2-7	.	.	TRBV9
CARENQPQHF	TGTGCCAGGGAGAATCAGCCCCAGCATTTT	TRBJ1-5	.	.	TRBV7-8
CASSPQGQPNQPQHF	TGTGCCAGCAGCCCCCAGGGACAGCCCAATCAGCCCCAGCATTTT	TRBJ1-5	TRBD1	.	TRBV9
CASGPDRALAFF	TGTGCTAGTGGTCCTGACAGGGCCTTAGCTTTCTTT	TRBJ1-1	TRBD1	.	TRBV12-5
CASQGHFNEKLFF	TGTGCCAGCCAGGGACATTTCAATGAAAAACTGTTTTTT	TRBJ1-4	.	once	TRBV6-1
CASRILPTGHYEQYF	TGTGCCAGCAGGATTTTACCGACAGGACACTACGAGCAGTACTTC	TRBJ2-7	.	.	TRBV6-1
CASSSTGWGYTF	TGTGCCAGCAGCTCGACCGGGTGGGGCTACACCTTC	TRBJ1-2	.	.	TRBV28
CASSLDRTELGEQYF	TGTGCCAGCAGTCTTGACAGGACCGAACTAGGCGAGCAGTACTTC	TRBJ2-7	.	.	TRBV2
CASSLNQGAPYGYTF	TGTGCCAGCAGCTTGAACCAGGGGGCGCCCTATGGCTACACCTTC	TRBJ1-2	TRBD1	.	TRBV5-5